A single sample gave rise to the 23 T cell receptor beta chains below, sequenced in a study of beta chain features in type 1 diabetes. Reverse transcription of all isolated RNA meant that expressed TCRB transcripts were sequenced. The assay was immunoSEQ multiplex PCR, and TCRdb's table has in-frame clones only and misses some. The table has nearly 350,000 clones, under 8.5% seen once; the top ten hold around 0.44%. Sequenced: central memory CD4+ T cells from blood. The receptors were sampled from a woman younger than 30 in good health.

This clone has a handful of counts. CDR3 nucleotides: TGTGCCAGCAGTTTATTGGGCTACCGACGCTCCTACAATGAGCAGTTCTTC. It translates to CASSLLGYRRSYNEQFF. The chain joins TRBV28 to TRBJ2-1; D remains ambiguous. CDR1 and CDR2 from the germline V gene are MDHEN and SYDVKM. V was shortened by 1 base and J by 0 bases, with 13 bases between the two germline ends. CDR3 size: 17 residues.

This clone was found many times. The rearrangement uses TRBV4-3 and TRBJ2-1; tentatively, D is TRBD2 (5 bases). This CDR3 comprises 15 residues. V was pared by 2 bases and J by 4 bases, with 12 bases between. Germline V gene lookup returns CDR1 LGHNA and CDR2 YSLEER. The CDR3 nucleotides are TGCGCCAGCAGCCAATCGCTAGAGCGGTACAATGAGCAGTTCTTC. Protein product: CASSQSLERYNEQFF.

This clone has more than one count but fewer than ten. At one of its ends the junction is not consistent with the germline gene, which may arise from a read error. The rearrangement links TRBV7-8 to TRBJ1-1, with D uncertain. The CDR3 is 14 amino acids. Germline CDR1 and CDR2: SGHVS and FQNEAQ. CDR3 residues: CAISPVWVNTEAFF. The CDR3 DNA reads as TGTGCCATCAGCCCGGTTTGGGTGAACACTGAAGCTTTCTTT.

This chain links TRBV15 with TRBJ2-3; D is uncertain. V dropped 1 base and J dropped 0 bases, with 8 bases sitting between them. Germline V CDR1 and CDR2: LNHNV, YYDKDF (reference sequence). The CDR3 has 15 amino acids. The CDR3 DNA reads TGTGCCACCAGCAGAGTATTCGGAAGCACAGATACGCAGTATTTT. Its protein is CATSRVFGSTDTQYF.

As to this clone: A single base separates this from a much larger clone, so it may be a read error. Within the sample, other DNA sequences also encode this same CDR3. The rearrangement joins TRBV28 to TRBJ2-2; D uncertain. Germline lookup yields CDR1 MDHEN and CDR2 SYDVKM. CDR3 size: 13 residues. V shed 6 bases and J shed 0 bases, with 5 bases lying between them. The CDR3 DNA is TGTGCCAGCAGCCCTACGAACACCGGGGAGCTGTTTTTT. Encoded protein: CASSPTNTGELFF.

This chain joins TRBV11-2 and TRBJ2-7; possible D gene TRBD2, 5 bases. CDR3 length equals 13 residues. CDR1 is SGHAT and CDR2 is FQNNGV in the germline V gene. The V end was cut by 5 bases, the J end by 5 bases, with 13 bases between. The CDR3 protein is CASSPTRTHEQYF. In DNA, the CDR3 is TGTGCCAGCAGCCCTACTAGAACTCACGAGCAGTACTTC.

The V and J genes are TRBV7-2 and TRBJ2-1, with 11 bases fitting TRBD2. The trim removed 7 bases at V and 7 bases at J, leaving 15 bases unmatched. There are 17 residues in the CDR3. Germline V lookup: CDR1 SGHTA, CDR2 FQGNSA. This CDR3 is CASTNSGRARLRNEQFF. CDR3 coding DNA: TGTGCCAGCACGAATAGCGGGAGGGCCCGGCTTCGGAATGAGCAGTTCTTC.

This clone was recorded at least ten times. V usage is TRBV11-2 and J usage is TRBJ2-1; the D gene is possibly TRBD2 (6 bases). V lost 5 bases, J lost 15 bases, and 14 bases lay in between. From germline, CDR1 is SGHAT and CDR2 FQNNGV. The CDR3 is made up of 11 amino acids. This CDR3 is CASSNLAIAFF. The DNA for the CDR3 is TGTGCCAGCAGCAACCTAGCGATTGCGTTCTTC.

There are a few counts of this clone. V usage is TRBV5-4 and J usage is TRBJ1-2; tentatively, D is TRBD1 (6 bases). The CDR3 sequence is 14 residues long. Trimming took off 5 bases at V and 3 bases at J, with 14 bases between the two ends. Per the germline V gene, CDR1 is SGHNT and CDR2 is YYREEE (reference sequence). The CDR3 region is CASRSDGTHYGYTF. The DNA for the CDR3 is TGTGCCAGCAGATCGGACGGGACACACTATGGCTACACCTTC. Full variable domain (outside the CDR3, taken from reference TRBV5-4 and TRBJ1-2): ETGVTQSPTHLIKTRGQQVTLRCSSQSGHNTVSWYQQALGQGPQFIFQYYREEENGRGNFPPRFSGLQFPNYSSELNVNALELDDSALYLCASRSDGTHYGYTFGSGTRLTVV.

The chain recombines TRBV5-4 with TRBJ1-2, with TRBD1 matching over 7 bases. There are 12 residues in the CDR3. J lost 6 bases, V lost 4 bases, and 3 bases had no gene match. From germline, CDR1 is SGHNT and CDR2 YYREEE (reference sequence). CDR3 DNA sequence: TGTGCCAGCAGCCTTGACAGGGATGGCTACACCTTC. It is translated as CASSLDRDGYTF.

Many counts were recorded for this clone. The chain joins TRBV21-1 to TRBJ1-4. TRBV21-1 is a documented pseudogene. The CDR3 runs to 14 residues. CDR3 in amino acids: CASSKGTTNEKLFF. The CDR3 nucleotides read TGTGCCAGCAGCAAAGGAACAACTAATGAAAAACTGTTTTTT.

This clone was seen only a few times. This chain links TRBV27 with TRBJ1-3; D gene ambiguous. Germline V gene sequence: CDR1 MNHEY, CDR2 SMNVEV (reference sequence). The CDR3 spans 13 residues. V was clipped by 5 bases and J by 4 bases, with 9 bases between them. CDR3 protein: CASSPRMGNTIYF. Here the CDR3 DNA reads TGTGCCAGCAGTCCCCGGATGGGAAACACCATATATTTT.

This rearrangement joins TRBV6-6 to TRBJ2-3, with D perhaps matching TRBD1 or TRBD2 (5 bases each). The ends were cut back, 11 bases at V and 4 bases at J, with 19 bases in the middle. The CDR3 has 14 amino acids. Germline assignment: CDR1 MNHNY and CDR2 SVGAGI (reference sequence). CDR3: CAPPGFRVADTQYF. The CDR3 DNA reads TGTGCCCCACCGGGGTTCAGGGTGGCAGATACGCAGTATTTT.

The rearrangement uses TRBV6-6 and TRBJ1-1, with D tentatively TRBD1 (5 bases). Germline CDR1 is MNHNY and CDR2 is SVGAGI (reference sequence). The CDR3 sequence is 15 residues long. V was cut by 0 bases and J by 5 bases, with 13 bases left in between. CDR3 bases: TGTGCCAGCAGTTACTCTGGGGCGGAGGGGACTGAAGCTTTCTTT. Residues: CASSYSGAEGTEAFF.

This clone came up a few times. The rearrangement joins TRBV6-5 to TRBJ2-1; D may match TRBD1 or TRBD2 (6 bases each). The V and J ends lost 6 bases and 9 bases respectively, with 15 bases between them. Germline lookup yields CDR1 MNHEY and CDR2 SVGAGI. The CDR3 covers 13 residues. As DNA, the CDR3 is TGTGCCAGCAGGCGCCGCGAGGGGGGTGAGCAGTTCTTC. Protein sequence: CASRRREGGEQFF.

The chain employs TRBV6-6 and TRBJ2-3; 11 nucleotides agree with TRBD2. The length of the CDR3 is 14 residues. The germline gives CDR1 MNHNY, CDR2 SVGAGI (reference sequence). V trimming: 8 bases; J trimming: 4 bases; junction bases outside the gene matches: 5. The CDR3 coding sequence is TGTGCCAGCCTTAGCGGGAGGGCCGCAGATACGCAGTATTTT. This gives the protein CASLSGRAADTQYF.

This clone was counted a few times. A much larger clone sits a single nucleotide away, making a read error possible. V and J are TRBV29-1 and TRBJ2-5; TRBD1 might be the D (7 bases). The CDR3 runs 14 residues. CDR1 and CDR2 from the germline V gene are SQVTM and ANQGSEA. V lost 6 bases to trimming and J lost 5 bases, with 19 bases between them. The CDR3 nucleotides are TGCAGCGTCTCCAGGGGGGCGGCGGCGGAGACCCAGTACTTC. Encoded protein: CSVSRGAAAETQYF.

The V and J genes are TRBV6-6 and TRBJ1-1; D not resolved. Germline CDR1 and CDR2: MNHNY and SVGAGI (reference sequence). Trimming cost V 4 bases and J 5 bases, with 5 bases left between them. The CDR3 contains 11 residues. This CDR3 reads CASSSRTEAFF. DNA for the CDR3: TGTGCCAGCAGTTCTCGTACTGAAGCTTTCTTT.

The rearrangement joins TRBV5-1 to TRBJ2-7; 9 bases align to TRBD1. The CDR3 is 14 residues long. Trimming took 4 bases from V and 6 from J; bases not matched to a gene: 8. CDR1 and CDR2 from the germline V gene are SGHRS and YFSETQ. CDR3 sequence reads: CASSPEGQGGEQYF. CDR3 DNA sequence: TGCGCCAGCAGCCCGGAGGGACAGGGAGGCGAGCAGTACTTC.

Only a few counts were recorded for this clone. The chain combines TRBV5-1 with TRBJ2-6; no firm D call. Germline assignment: CDR1 SGHRS and CDR2 YFSETQ. Trimming left V 0 bases short and J 0 bases short, with 10 bases between. This CDR3 has 17 residues. CDR3 region: CASSLVYTVSGANVLTF. In nucleotides, the CDR3 is TGCGCCAGCAGCTTGGTTTATACAGTCTCTGGGGCCAACGTCCTGACTTTC. The whole variable domain, remainder taken from reference TRBV5-1 and TRBJ2-6, is KAGVTQTPRYLIKTRGQQVTLSCSPISGHRSVSWYQQTPGQGLQFLFEYFSETQRNKGNFPGRFSGRQFSNSRSEMNVSTLELGDSALYLCASSLVYTVSGANVLTFGAGSRLTVL.

This clone appeared a few times. The genes are TRBV2 and TRBJ2-3; perhaps TRBD1 as D (5 bases). Germline V gives CDR1 SNHLY, CDR2 FYNNEI. V was cut by 8 bases and J by 4 bases, with 16 bases left in between. This CDR3 is built from 14 residues. The CDR3 protein is CASRRMGPADTQYF. CDR3 bases: TGTGCCAGCCGTCGAATGGGGCCCGCAGATACGCAGTATTTT.

This chain uses TRBV28 with TRBJ2-5; the D call may be TRBD1 or TRBD2 (6 bases each). Trimming shortened V by 3 bases and J by 5 bases, and 10 bases separated the two germline ends. The germline V gene has CDR1 MDHEN and CDR2 SYDVKM. The CDR3 has 13 residues. CDR3 bases: TGTGCCAGCAGTTTTGGGGGGCGCGAGACCCAGTACTTC. This gives the protein CASSFGGRETQYF. Full variable domain (remainder filled in from reference TRBV28 and TRBJ2-5): DVKVTQSSRYLVKRTGEKVFLECVQDMDHENMFWYRQDPGLGLRLIYFSYDVKMKEKGDIPEGYSVSREKKERFSLILESASTNQTSMYLCASSFGGRETQYFGPGTRLLVL.

The gene calls are TRBV10-3 and TRBJ2-1, with 7 bases that match TRBD2. Germline CDR1 is ENHRY and CDR2 is SYGVKD. This CDR3 comprises 13 residues. With V trimmed by 0 bases and J by 12 bases, 5 bases remained unmatched. The CDR3 here is CAISESTREGQFF. The CDR3 nucleotides read TGTGCCATCAGTGAGTCGACTAGGGAGGGGCAGTTCTTC.